The clone carrying this T cell receptor (beta chain) came up many times. TCRdb re-called the 5' RACE reads through MiXCR, storing one row per CDR3 protein. The sample lists about 350,000 distinct CDR3 sequences, less than 9.5% occurring once. These data originate in a study of T cells after yellow fever vaccination. The germline V gene has CDR1 SGHDT and CDR2 YYEEEE. Trimming cost V 0 bases and J 1 base; bases outside gene matches: 5. The CDR3 has 16 residues. The chain carries TRBV5-6 and TRBJ2-5, with 8 bases identical to TRBD1. The TCR originated in a man younger than 35 who received the YFV17D yellow fever vaccine. Source: PBMCs, taken approximately 47 days after the first yellow fever vaccination. This CDR3 is CASSLGGQATQETQYF. The CDR3 DNA reads as TGTGCCAGCAGCTTGGGGGGACAGGCTACCCAAGAGACCCAGTACTTC.